The rows below give T cell receptor beta chains drawn from one sample of a study of blood T cell repertoires in COVID-19. Profiling relied on immunoSEQ multiplex PCR, and the TCRdb table lists in-frame clones only, not all of them. The table lists about 220,000 clones, 80% of them singletons. The sequenced sample was peripheral blood. These receptor sequences come from a human donor in a cohort sampled during active COVID-19. CDR3s include the opening cysteine and the closing phenylalanine or tryptophan. A D gene is named only where the DNA matches it firmly. The size field is filled for only some rows; it gives once, few, many or a size class.

V: TRBV20-1
J: TRBJ1-1
D: .
size: few
DNA: TGCAGTGCTAGTATGTCTCAGCAGGGAAGAAAACTGGGAGCTTTCTTT
CDR3: CSASMSQQGRKLGAFF

V: TRBV23-1
J: TRBJ1-6
D: .
size: .
DNA: TGCGCCAGCAGTCAATCGTCACAGCCGTTCAATTCACCCCTCCACTTT
CDR3: CASSQSSQPFNSPLHF

V: TRBV3-1/TRBV3-2
J: TRBJ2-4
D: TRBD1
size: .
DNA: TGTGCCAGCAGCCGGACAGGACTAGCCAAAAACATTCAGTACTTC
CDR3: CASSRTGLAKNIQYF

V: TRBV14
J: TRBJ2-2
D: TRBD2
size: .
DNA: TGTGCCACCGGACTAGCGGATAACACCGGGGAGCTGTTTTTT
CDR3: CATGLADNTGELFF

V: TRBV6-2/TRBV6-3
J: TRBJ1-2
D: .
size: .
DNA: TGTGCCAGCAGTTACCAGGTGGACTATGGCTACACCTTC
CDR3: CASSYQVDYGYTF

V: TRBV6-6
J: TRBJ1-4
D: .
size: once
DNA: TGTGCCAGCAGTTACCGGACAGTGCGTAATGAAAAACTGTTTTTT
CDR3: CASSYRTVRNEKLFF

V: TRBV6-5
J: TRBJ2-7
D: .
size: .
DNA: TGTGCCAGCAGTTACAGGCCGGCGGGCCACTCCTACGAGCAGTACTTC
CDR3: CASSYRPAGHSYEQYF

V: TRBV7-9
J: TRBJ1-2
D: TRBD1
size: few
DNA: TGTGCCAGCAGCTTTCAGGGGGGCGGCTACACCTTC
CDR3: CASSFQGGGYTF

V: TRBV4-1
J: TRBJ1-5
D: .
size: .
DNA: TGCGCCAGCACACTCATCGCTGGAGGCAATCAGCCCCAGCATTTT
CDR3: CASTLIAGGNQPQHF

V: TRBV2
J: TRBJ2-1
D: .
size: .
DNA: TGTGCCAGCACCTCGGACTGGAGCTCCTACAATGAGCAGTTCTTC
CDR3: CASTSDWSSYNEQFF

V: TRBV5-4
J: TRBJ2-7
D: TRBD2
size: few
DNA: TGTGCCAGCAGCTTAGCGGGGCTAACCTACGAGCAGTACTTC
CDR3: CASSLAGLTYEQYF

V: TRBV3-1/TRBV3-2
J: TRBJ2-6
D: .
size: .
DNA: TGTGCCAGCAGCCGTCAAATCTCTGGGGCCAACGTCCTGACTTTC
CDR3: CASSRQISGANVLTF

V: TRBV28
J: TRBJ1-2
D: .
size: .
DNA: TGTGCCAGCAACCTGCGGGGGGGGCAACCTTTGTATGGCTACACCTTC
CDR3: CASNLRGGQPLYGYTF

V: TRBV2
J: TRBJ1-1
D: TRBD1
size: .
DNA: TGTGCCAGCAGTGAAGCGCGAGAGGGGGCGGCTTTCTTT
CDR3: CASSEAREGAAFF